What follows describes a single T cell receptor (beta chain). Its specificity is unknown. The data were obtained in a study of cytomegalovirus exposure and HLA in healthy donors. General observations from the study: TCR beta chain V- and J-gene trimming was linked, in a later analysis, to a missense variant in DCLRE1C. Both high specificity and high sensitivity reportedly marked the classifier's diagnosis of cytomegalovirus status.

The CDR3 is made up of 14 amino acids. CDR1 is SNHLY and CDR2 is FYNNEI in the germline V gene. Trimming left V 5 bases short and J 4 bases short, with 12 bases between. Donors counted as nominally healthy when sampled, yet unrecorded immune exposures were likely. The PCR had 60 Vbeta and 13 Jbeta primers. Profiling relied on immunoSEQ multiplex PCR, and the TCRdb table lists in-frame clones only, not all of them. Of roughly 150,000 clones listed, nearly 85% are singletons. The sequenced sample consisted of PBMCs. The TCR comes from a male donor in good health and CMV-seronegative. The chain combines TRBV2 with TRBJ1-5, with D perhaps matching TRBD1 (5 bases). The CDR3 region is CASSNTAGNQPQHF. The CDR3 DNA sequence: TGTGCCAGCAGTAATACGGCAGGGAATCAGCCCCAGCATTTT.